The 10 T cell receptor beta chains reported below all come from one sample, sequenced in a study of blood T cell repertoires in COVID-19. Here immunoSEQ multiplex PCR was the method, and the copy in TCRdb shows in-frame clones only, minus some. The sample consists of 95,000 to 110,000 clones, around 90% of them appearing once. Sequenced material: peripheral blood. These receptors all stem from a man aged 45-65 years in a cohort sampled during active COVID-19.

The chain joins TRBV18 to TRBJ2-7; unclear D gene. V was clipped by 5 bases and J by 2 bases, with 7 bases between them. Per germline, CDR1 KGHSH and CDR2 LQKENI. This CDR3 has 12 amino acids. CDR3 protein: CASSSQTYEQYV. The CDR3 DNA is TGTGCCAGCTCAAGCCAAACCTACGAGCAGTACGTC.

The V call is TRBV24-1, the J call TRBJ2-3; no firm D call. Per the germline V gene, CDR1 is KGHDR and CDR2 is SFDVKD. The CDR3 is 15 amino acids. V was clipped by 0 bases and J by 0 bases, with 6 bases between them. The CDR3 DNA is TGTGCCACCAGTGATTTGGGCTCTAGCACAGATACGCAGTATTTT. Translated, it gives CATSDLGSSTDTQYF.

The rearrangement joins TRBV12-1 to TRBJ1-2; the table's D call of TRBD1 was not tested on the DNA. TRBV12-1 represents a pseudogene. The CDR3 runs to 17 residues. CDR3 loop: CASPRENGLTGRYGYTF. DNA for the CDR3: TGTGCCAGCCCCCGCGAAAACGGACTGACAGGACGCTATGGCTACACCTTC.

CDR3 sequence (DNA): TGTGCCAGCAGCCTGGACAGGGTGGGGGAGACCCAGTACTTC. Protein product: CASSLDRVGETQYF. The rearrangement uses TRBV5-4 and TRBJ2-5; 8 positions agree with TRBD1. Germline V gene sequence: CDR1 SGHNT, CDR2 YYREEE (reference sequence). After removal of 4 bases from V and 5 bases from J, the junction contained 7 bases not matched to a gene. The CDR3 loop spans 14 amino acids. The entire variable domain, with the rest obtained from reference TRBV5-4 and TRBJ2-5, is as follows: ETGVTQSPTHLIKTRGQQVTLRCSSQSGHNTVSWYQQALGQGPQFIFQYYREEENGRGNFPPRFSGLQFPNYSSELNVNALELDDSALYLCASSLDRVGETQYFGPGTRLLVL.

There are a few counts of this clone. The chain uses TRBV20-1 and TRBJ1-1, with 7 nucleotides matching TRBD1. The CDR3 totals 16 residues. V shed 3 bases, J shed 2 bases, and the junction held 12 bases outside the gene matches. CDR1 DFQATT and CDR2 SNEGSKA come from the germline V gene (reference sequence). The CDR3 DNA follows: TGCAGTGCTAGTAAGATAGGACAGGTGGCAAACACTGAAGCTTTCTTT. Residues: CSASKIGQVANTEAFF.

In this sample, this clone turned up once. The chain combines TRBV3-1 (or the pseudogene TRBV3-2) with TRBJ2-5; a weak D match, TRBD2 (6 bases). V lost 1 base and J 4 bases, leaving 10 bases between the germline ends. CDR1 LGHDT and CDR2 YNNKEL come from the germline V gene (reference sequence). This CDR3 has 14 residues. In DNA, the CDR3 is TGTGCCAGCAGCCAAGGGGGTAGCGGAGAGACCCAGTACTTC. Its protein is CASSQGGSGETQYF.

The chain employs TRBV10-3 and TRBJ1-2, with a weak D call TRBD1 (5 bases). CDR3 size: 13 residues. Trimming took 2 bases from V and 3 from J, leaving 7 bases between them. CDR1 is ENHRY and CDR2 is SYGVKD in the germline V gene. Here the CDR3 reads CAISETGYYGYTF. The CDR3 DNA sequence: TGTGCCATCAGTGAGACAGGATACTATGGCTACACCTTC.

The gene calls are TRBV18 and TRBJ2-1, with D uncertain. The V gene's germline CDR1 is KGHSH and CDR2 LQKENI. There are 13 residues in the CDR3. The V gene lost 6 bases and the J gene lost 8 bases, with 14 bases spanning the gap. CDR3 loop: CASSLVEAYEQFF. The DNA for the CDR3 is TGTGCCAGCTCCCTTGTAGAAGCTTATGAGCAGTTCTTC.

The chain carries TRBV11-2 and TRBJ2-2; D is uncertain. The CDR3 contains 15 residues. Trimming shortened V by 4 bases and J by 0 bases, and 9 bases separated the two germline ends. Germline V CDR1 and CDR2: SGHAT, FQNNGV. The CDR3 nucleotides read TGTGCCAGCAGCTGGAGCCAGTCGAACACCGGGGAGCTGTTTTTT. Translation gives CASSWSQSNTGELFF.

The J gene is TRBJ1-6, the V gene TRBV7-2; D is undetermined. The CDR3 is 14 residues long. The germline V gene has CDR1 SGHTA and CDR2 FQGNSA. Between the trimmed V and J ends, which lost 2 bases and 4 bases, there was a span of 6 bases. This chain's CDR3 is CASSLTSYNSPLHF. The CDR3 nucleotides read TGTGCCAGCAGCTTAACGAGTTATAATTCACCCCTCCACTTT. Drawing the rest from reference TRBV7-2 and TRBJ1-6, the complete variable domain is GAGVSQSPSNKVTEKGKDVELRCDPISGHTALYWYRQSLGQGLEFLIYFQGNSAPDKSGLPSDRFSAERTGGSVSTLTIQRTQQEDSAVYLCASSLTSYNSPLHFGNGTRLTVT.